A selection of T cell receptor beta chains follows, all from one sample in a study of cytomegalovirus exposure and HLA in healthy donors. The protocol was immunoSEQ multiplex PCR, while the TCRdb copy is restricted to in-frame clones and leaves out a portion. The sample shows 100,000 to 150,000 clones, over 60% of them seen only once. Specimen: PBMCs. The receptors here all came from a man aged 45 to 65 in good health and CMV-seronegative. Each CDR3 is given with its conserved first and last residue. A D gene is named only where the DNA matches it firmly. Part of the rows lack a size; the others show once, few, many or a class for expanded clones.

v_call	clone_size	j_call	d_call	cdr3_nt	cdr3_aa
TRBV6-1	NA	TRBJ2-1	TRBD1	TGTGCCAGCAGTGTAACCGGGACAGGGGAATACAATGAGCAGTTCTTC	CASSVTGTGEYNEQFF
TRBV5-5	few	TRBJ1-2	TRBD1	TGTGCCAGCAGCTTGGGGCCAGGGGGCAACTATGGCTACACCTTC	CASSLGPGGNYGYTF
TRBV4-1	few	TRBJ1-4	NA	TGCGCCAGCAGCCAACCGCGGGACCTTAATGAAAAACTGTTTTTT	CASSQPRDLNEKLFF
TRBV11-2	NA	TRBJ1-4	NA	TGTGCCAGCAGCCCTACGGCCCCGGCGGCCGAAAAACTGTTTTTT	CASSPTAPAAEKLFF
TRBV25-1	NA	TRBJ2-1	NA	TGTGCCAGCAGTGACAGAAATGAGCAGTTCTTC	CASSDRNEQFF
TRBV7-2	NA	TRBJ2-5	TRBD1	TGTGCCAGCAGCCGTTCGGGACAGGGAGAGACCCAGTACTTC	CASSRSGQGETQYF
TRBV5-4	NA	TRBJ1-2	NA	TGTGCCAGCAGACTTAAAGGGGCAGATGGCTACACCTTC	CASRLKGADGYTF
TRBV4-3	NA	TRBJ1-2	TRBD1	TGCGCCAGCAGCCCGGGACAGGGTAAGGGCTACACCTTC	CASSPGQGKGYTF
TRBV20-1	once	TRBJ1-2	NA	TGCAGTGCTAGAGATCCCAATGGCTACACCTTC	CSARDPNGYTF
TRBV29-1	NA	TRBJ2-7	NA	TGCAGCGCCCTGACAGACTACGAGCAGTACTTC	CSALTDYEQYF
TRBV9	NA	TRBJ1-3	NA	TGTGCCAGCAGCGTAGACCCCCAAGGGGCGCGGGGAAACACCATATATTTT	CASSVDPQGARGNTIYF
TRBV19	NA	TRBJ1-1	NA	TGTGCCGCATTTCCGACCCGGGTCACTAAACCTGAAGCTTTCTTT	CAAFPTRVTKPEAFF
TRBV18	few	TRBJ1-5	NA	TGTGCCAGCTCACCAGAGCTTGGACAGAGCAATCAGCCCCAGCATTTT	CASSPELGQSNQPQHF
TRBV19	NA	TRBJ2-3	NA	TGTGCCAGTAGTATAGAGACAGCTAGCACAGATACGCAGTATTTT	CASSIETASTDTQYF
TRBV7-9	few	TRBJ2-5	NA	TGTGCCAGCAGCCTAAAGGGGGAGACCCAGTACTTC	CASSLKGETQYF
TRBV29-1	NA	TRBJ1-2	NA	TGCAGCGTTGAAGAGCCTCGGGACAACCCGTATGGCTACACCTTC	CSVEEPRDNPYGYTF
TRBV18	NA	TRBJ1-2	TRBD1	TGTGCCAGCTCACCACCAGGGACAGGGGGTGTCTATGGCTACACCTTC	CASSPPGTGGVYGYTF
TRBV7-9	NA	TRBJ1-1	TRBD1	TGTTCCAGCAGGACGGGACAGGGGGCGCAGGACACTGAAGCTTTCTTT	CSSRTGQGAQDTEAFF
TRBV7-7	once	TRBJ2-5	NA	TGTGCCAGCAGCCCCGCCCGGGGGGAGACCCAGTACTTC	CASSPARGETQYF
TRBV11-3	once	TRBJ2-3	TRBD2	TGTGCCAGCAGCCCCGGGGGGGGCGCAGATACGCAGTATTTT	CASSPGGGADTQYF
TRBV9	NA	TRBJ2-3	TRBD1	TGTGCCAGCAGCTCGTTGACAGGGGGAAGGGTAGATACGCAGTATTTT	CASSSLTGGRVDTQYF
TRBV25-1	NA	TRBJ1-1	NA	TGTGCCAGCAGTGAATATGGAGAGGGAGTGAACACTGAAGCTTTCTTT	CASSEYGEGVNTEAFF
TRBV28	NA	TRBJ1-4	TRBD1	TGTGCCAGTATGGACAGGGGGGGTTCTAATGAAAAACTGTTTTTT	CASMDRGGSNEKLFF
TRBV7-9	NA	TRBJ1-2	NA	TGTGCCAGCAGCTTATCATGGCCGGGGACCTTC	CASSLSWPGTF
TRBV18	NA	TRBJ1-1	NA	TGTGCCAGCTCGTCGGACAGCCAGAACACTGAAGCTTTCTTT	CASSSDSQNTEAFF
TRBV10-3	NA	TRBJ1-2	TRBD1	TGTGCCATCAGTGAGGGACAGGGAACTAACTATGGCTACACCTTC	CAISEGQGTNYGYTF
TRBV7-3	NA	TRBJ1-1	TRBD1	TGTGCCAGCAGCCAGACCGGACAGGGGTCGAACACTGAAGCTTTCTTT	CASSQTGQGSNTEAFF
TRBV4-1	NA	TRBJ1-5	NA	TGCGCCAGCAGCCTTAGGATCTCGAATGTGCGGCGTGATCAGCCCCAGCATTTT	CASSLRISNVRRDQPQHF
TRBV5-1	NA	TRBJ2-2	TRBD1	TGCGCCAGCAGTAGTAGGGGACAGGGGGCGGAGGACACTGGGGAGCTGTTTTTT	CASSSRGQGAEDTGELFF
TRBV9	NA	TRBJ2-7	TRBD1	TGTGCCAGCAGCGTAGGGACAGGGGCGTCCTACGAGCAGTACTTC	CASSVGTGASYEQYF
TRBV10-3	NA	TRBJ2-3	NA	TGTGCCATCAGTGGTCCTCGTCGGACAGATACGCAGTATTTT	CAISGPRRTDTQYF
TRBV28	NA	TRBJ2-1	NA	TGTGCCAGCAGTTTACTCGAGGACTACTTCAACAATGAGCAGTTCTTC	CASSLLEDYFNNEQFF
TRBV28	NA	TRBJ1-1	NA	TGTGCCAGCAGTTTGCATCAGGTACTGAACACTGAAGCTTTCTTT	CASSLHQVLNTEAFF
TRBV29-1	NA	TRBJ2-7	NA	TGCAGCGTAGCAACAGGGCGATCGTACGAGCAGTACTTC	CSVATGRSYEQYF
TRBV5-1	NA	TRBJ1-2	NA	TGCGCCAGCAGCTTGAGTTCGCAGGCCCTGGCGGGCTACACCTTC	CASSLSSQALAGYTF
TRBV7-9	NA	TRBJ1-6	TRBD1	TGTGCCAGCAGCTTAGAAGGGACAGCTAATTCACCCCTCCACTTT	CASSLEGTANSPLHF
TRBV15	once	TRBJ1-3	NA	TGTGCCACCAGCAGAGATGCGGGCCCGGGGTCTGGAAACACCATATATTTT	CATSRDAGPGSGNTIYF
TRBV29-1	once	TRBJ2-3	TRBD1	TGCACCGGGGGGACAGGGAAGGCAGATACGCAGTATTTT	CTGGTGKADTQYF
TRBV5-1	NA	TRBJ2-5	NA	TGCGCCAGCAGCTTGGCCCAGGGACAAGAGACCCAGTACTTC	CASSLAQGQETQYF
TRBV11-3	NA	TRBJ1-6	NA	TGTGCCAGCAGCTATCGACACACCAATTCACCCCTCCACTTT	CASSYRHTNSPLHF
TRBV7-6	NA	TRBJ2-3	TRBD2	TGTGCCAGCAGCAAAGGACTAGCGGGGGCCTCCACAGATACGCAGTATTTT	CASSKGLAGASTDTQYF
TRBV6-5	NA	TRBJ1-2	NA	TGTGCCAGCAGTTACGGCCAGTCAGGTAACTATGGCTACACCTTC	CASSYGQSGNYGYTF
TRBV29-1	NA	TRBJ2-7	TRBD1	TGCAGCTTCGGCCAGGGGGAGATCTACGAGCAGTACTTC	CSFGQGEIYEQYF
TRBV4-1	NA	TRBJ2-3	TRBD1	TGCGCCAGCAGCCCCCTTTACTACAGGGGCCGCACAGATACGCAGTATTTT	CASSPLYYRGRTDTQYF
TRBV27	NA	TRBJ2-1	NA	TGTGCCAGCAGAGCCATTCAGGGGTTTTACAATGAGCAGTTCTTC	CASRAIQGFYNEQFF
TRBV28	NA	TRBJ2-5	NA	TGTGCCAGCCTCCACGGGGATACAGAGACCCAGTACTTC	CASLHGDTETQYF
TRBV7-3	NA	TRBJ2-2	TRBD1	TGTGCCAGCAATCAAGGGGGCCAAACCGGGGAGCTGTTTTTT	CASNQGGQTGELFF
TRBV19	NA	TRBJ1-1	NA	TGTGCCAGTATAGGATCACGGACAAGCATGAACACTGAAGCTTTCTTT	CASIGSRTSMNTEAFF
TRBV6-1	NA	TRBJ2-1	TRBD2	TGTGCCAGCAGTGGGTCACTAGCGGGGCTCTCAGAGCAGTTCTTC	CASSGSLAGLSEQFF
TRBV9	NA	TRBJ1-5	NA	TGTGCCAGCGCCGGGACAAATAGCAATCAGCCCCAGCATTTT	CASAGTNSNQPQHF
TRBV28	once	TRBJ1-4	NA	TGTGCCAGCAGTCTTACAGGGTTTAGTGTTGAAAAACTGTTTTTT	CASSLTGFSVEKLFF
TRBV7-6	NA	TRBJ1-3	NA	TGTGCCAGCAGCTCGACCGGGACATCAGACACCATATATTTT	CASSSTGTSDTIYF
TRBV7-6	NA	TRBJ2-1	TRBD2	TGTGCCAGCAGCCCTGAGGGGAGGGTAAGGGAGCAGTTCTTC	CASSPEGRVREQFF
TRBV6-5	NA	TRBJ2-2	NA	TGTGCCAGCAGTTGGGAGAGGCAGGGGCTCACCGGGGAGCTGTTTTTT	CASSWERQGLTGELFF
TRBV4-1	NA	TRBJ2-7	NA	TGCGCCAGCAGCCAAGAGGTGAGTTCCTACGAGCAGTACTTC	CASSQEVSSYEQYF